What follows are 12 T cell receptor beta chains derived from one specimen sequenced in a study of CD8+CD57+ T cells in acquired aplastic anemia. Sequencing involved patients with CD8+CD57+ cell expansion previously shown by flow cytometry. Genomic DNA, the template, was used for profiling of the TCR beta VDJ and CDR3. TCRdb recomputed calls from the reads with MiXCR, one row per CDR3 protein. The table shows some 180,000 distinct CDR3 sequences, with less than 65% occurring only once. Sequenced input: sorted CD4+, CD8+, or CD8+CD57+ T cells (not recorded which) from PBMCs. The receptors here all came from a human donor with aplastic anemia.

V and J are TRBV7-2 and TRBJ2-7; TRBD2 is a possible D gene (5 bases). Germline V gives CDR1 SGHTA, CDR2 FQGNSA. The CDR3 has 15 residues. Trimming took off 4 bases at V and 5 bases at J, with 18 bases between the two ends. For the CDR3, the DNA is TGTGCCAGCAGCTCCTCTGTATCGGCGGGCCACGAGCAGTACTTC. Translated: CASSSSVSAGHEQYF.

This clonotype was recorded only once. V is TRBV7-6 and J is TRBJ1-6; possible D gene TRBD1, 5 bases. Germline lookup yields CDR1 SGHVS and CDR2 FNYEAQ. The CDR3 extends over 13 amino acids. V lost 3 bases, J lost 12 bases, and 12 bases lay in between. The CDR3 DNA reads TGTGCCAGCAGCTTCGGGGCCTTTGGACCCCTCCACTTT. Its protein is CASSFGAFGPLHF.

The rearrangement joins TRBV12-3 or TRBV12-4 to TRBJ1-1; TRBD1 matches at 7 bases. This CDR3 region has 14 residues. V lost 4 bases to trimming and J lost 0 bases; unmatched junction nucleotides: 2. CDR3 sequence: CASSSDRLNTEAFF. In DNA, the CDR3 is TGTGCCAGCAGTTCGGACAGGTTGAACACTGAAGCTTTCTTT.

The rearrangement joins TRBV7-9 to TRBJ2-7, with a tentative D call TRBD1 (6 bases). Per germline, CDR1 SEHNR and CDR2 FQNEAQ (reference sequence). This CDR3 has 13 residues. The V end was cut by 9 bases, the J end by 6 bases, with 18 bases between. CDR3 loop: CASSLVQGREQYF. Written as DNA, the CDR3 is TGTGCCAGTAGTTTAGTCCAGGGGCGCGAGCAGTACTTC.

In this sample, this clonotype turned up a few times. The chain combines TRBV29-1 with TRBJ2-1; possible D gene TRBD2, 5 bases. The V end lost 3 bases, the J end lost 3 bases, and 12 bases lay between the germline ends. The CDR3 length is 14 residues. The germline gives CDR1 SQVTM, CDR2 ANQGSEA. Here the CDR3 reads CSVESSRYYNEQFF. DNA for the CDR3: TGCAGCGTTGAGTCTAGCCGCTACTACAATGAGCAGTTCTTC.

The V call is TRBV20-1, the J call TRBJ2-7; 9 bases fit TRBD2. The CDR3 totals 14 residues. The junction had 7 bases not matched to a gene; V was cut back by 0 bases and J by 7 bases. CDR1 and CDR2 (germline): DFQATT, SNEGSKA (reference sequence). The CDR3: CSARDPPSGNEQYF. Here the CDR3 DNA reads TGCAGTGCTAGAGATCCGCCTAGCGGGAATGAGCAGTACTTC.

With regard to this clonotype: A clone one base away is much larger, so this may be a read error. The V call is TRBV30, the J call TRBJ1-6, with D unclear. The CDR3 consists of 14 residues. Looked up from germline, CDR1 is GTSNPN and CDR2 is SVGIG (reference sequence). V dropped 2 bases and J dropped 6 bases, with 11 bases sitting between them. The CDR3: CAWSPGMGNSPLHF. The CDR3 DNA sequence: TGTGCCTGGAGTCCGGGGATGGGTAATTCACCCCTCCACTTT.

V is TRBV24-1 and J is TRBJ2-2, with 8 positions matching TRBD2. The CDR3 is made up of 16 amino acids. Trimming at V came to 12 bases and at J to 5 bases, leaving 16 bases not matched to a gene. Per germline, CDR1 KGHDR and CDR2 SFDVKD. The CDR3 is CASQRGSGRDTGELFF. The CDR3 nucleotides are TGTGCCTCTCAGAGGGGGTCCGGGAGGGATACCGGGGAGCTGTTTTTT.

The chain employs TRBV2 and TRBJ2-3, with D uncertain. Germline V gene lookup returns CDR1 SNHLY and CDR2 FYNNEI. V gave up 6 bases and J gave up 1 base, with 11 bases separating them. This CDR3 region has 14 residues. Written as DNA, the CDR3 is TGTGCCAGCAGCTCCAGGACCCGCACAGATACGCAGTATTTT. Translation: CASSSRTRTDTQYF.

About this clonotype itself: Compared with germline, one end of the junction differs, possibly owing to a read error. The chain links TRBV2 to TRBJ2-7, with 9 bases identical to TRBD1. This CDR3 has 14 residues. CDR1 SNHLY and CDR2 FYNNEI come from the germline V gene. DNA of the CDR3: TGCGCCAGCAGCCAACTGGACAGGGGTTACGAGCAGTACTTC. This translates into CASSQLDRGYEQYF. Complete variable domain (other parts from reference TRBV2 and TRBJ2-7): EPEVTQTPSHQVTQMGQEVILRCVPISNHLYFYWYRQILGQKVEFLVSFYNNEISEKSEIFDDQFSVERPDGSNFTLKIRSTKLEDSAMYFCASSQLDRGYEQYFGPGTRLTVT.

This chain uses TRBV7-2 with TRBJ1-6; D is undetermined. V was cut by 5 bases and J by 10 bases, with 6 bases left in between. Germline V gene data show CDR1 as SGHTA and CDR2 as FQGNSA. There are 11 residues in the CDR3. This CDR3 reads CASSKGSPLHF. The CDR3 nucleotides read TGTGCCAGCAGCAAAGGGTCACCCCTCCACTTT.

The V gene is TRBV12-3 or TRBV12-4, the J gene TRBJ2-5; D is unclear. The end of the DNA fits TRBJ2-7 better, so the J call may be wrong. This CDR3 comprises 14 residues. This CDR3 is CASINPTSTYEQYF. CDR3 coding DNA: TGTGCCAGCATTAATCCAACCTCTACCTACGAGCAGTACTTC.